Presented here are 21 T cell receptor beta chains from one specimen sequenced in a study of Ad26.COV2.S vaccination and SARS-CoV-2 variants. Treatment noted: around 19 received Ad26.COV2.S at low or high dose, single or two shots; about 5 received placebo; per-sample allocation not given. Sampling was performed 63 days after the first vaccine or placebo injection. Data came from immunoSEQ multiplex PCR; TCRdb stores just in-frame clones and leaves some out. Here the sample spans under 550,000 clones, 85% to 90% being singletons. The sequences come from peripheral blood, collected in a trial of Ad26.COV2.S vaccine versus placebo. These receptor sequences come from a person between 18 and 60 years old who received the Ad26.COV2.S COVID-19 vaccine or a placebo.

This clone was seen just once. V is TRBV19 and J is TRBJ2-1, with 12 nucleotides matching TRBD2. This CDR3 comprises 15 residues. The V gene's germline CDR1 is LNHDA and CDR2 SQIVND (reference sequence). The V gene end was trimmed by 7 bases and the J gene end by 1 base; junction bases not matched to a gene: 2. CDR3 DNA: TGTGCCAGTACCGGACTAGCGGGGTCCTACAATGAGCAGTTCTTC. Amino acids: CASTGLAGSYNEQFF. Looking up the rest from reference TRBV19 and TRBJ2-1 gives the full variable domain: DGGITQSPKYLFRKEGQNVTLSCEQNLNHDAMYWYRQDPGQGLRLIYYSQIVNDFQKGDIAEGYSVSREKKESFPLTVTSAQKNPTAFYLCASTGLAGSYNEQFFGPGTRLTVL.

This chain connects TRBV19 to TRBJ2-2; D gene ambiguous. The length of the CDR3 is 13 residues. Per the germline V gene, CDR1 is LNHDA and CDR2 is SQIVND (reference sequence). V shed 8 bases and J shed 3 bases, with 10 bases lying between them. CDR3 sequence reads: CASGRAYTGELFF. DNA of the CDR3: TGTGCCAGTGGTCGGGCCTACACCGGGGAGCTGTTTTTT.

The chain has TRBV28 and TRBJ2-3; 10 bases line up with TRBD2. CDR1 MDHEN and CDR2 SYDVKM come from the germline V gene. V gave up 4 bases and J gave up 6 bases; unmatched junction bases: 7. There are 15 residues in the CDR3. The CDR3 coding sequence is TGTGCCAGCAGTTCCCCAGCGGGGGGGCGGGATACGCAGTATTTT. It translates to CASSSPAGGRDTQYF.

The V gene is TRBV5-4, the J gene TRBJ1-1; D remains ambiguous. V lost 5 bases to trimming and J lost 4 bases, with 12 bases between them. The CDR3 runs to 13 residues. Per germline, CDR1 SGHNT and CDR2 YYREEE (reference sequence). CDR3 loop: CASSLDMPTEAFF. The CDR3, as DNA: TGTGCCAGCAGTCTCGACATGCCCACTGAAGCTTTCTTT.

This chain uses TRBV7-2 with TRBJ2-3, with D possibly being TRBD2 (5 bases). The CDR3 is 16 amino acids. Trimming pared 1 base from V and 5 bases from J, leaving 16 bases between. CDR1 is SGHTA and CDR2 is FQGNSA in the germline V gene. The CDR3 nucleotides read TGTGCCAGCAGCTTAGGGGTGGGGTCCGGACTAGATACGCAGTATTTT. Protein: CASSLGVGSGLDTQYF.

The sample holds a few counts of this clone. The rearrangement uses TRBV7-9 and TRBJ1-2; D might be TRBD1 (5 bases). Germline lookup yields CDR1 SEHNR and CDR2 FQNEAQ (reference sequence). This CDR3 is 12 amino acids long. Trimming pared 6 bases from V and 4 bases from J, leaving 9 bases between. The CDR3 DNA reads as TGTGCCAGCAGTTGGGACTCCTATGGCTACACCTTC. Its translation: CASSWDSYGYTF. The whole variable domain, filled in from reference TRBV7-9 and TRBJ1-2, reads DTGVSQNPRHKITKRGQNVTFRCDPISEHNRLYWYRQTLGQGPEFLTYFQNEAQLEKSRLLSDRFSAERPKGSFSTLEIQRTEQGDSAMYLCASSWDSYGYTFGSGTRLTVV.

The CDR3 sequence is CSVVGLASYEQFF. In nucleotides, the CDR3 is TGCAGCGTGGTCGGACTAGCTAGCTATGAGCAGTTCTTC. The chain employs TRBV29-1 and TRBJ2-1, with 8 bases that match TRBD2. Germline CDR1 and CDR2: SQVTM and ANQGSEA. V shed 6 bases, J shed 8 bases, and the junction held 9 bases outside the gene matches. The CDR3 length is 13 residues.

The V and J genes are TRBV10-3 and TRBJ1-6; D may be TRBD1 (5 bases). This CDR3 comprises 16 residues. CDR1 and CDR2 (germline): ENHRY, SYGVKD. With 3 bases removed from V and 6 bases from J, the gap between germline ends came to 15 bases. As DNA, the CDR3 is TGTGCCATCAGTGATTCCCCGGGACGGACTAATTCACCCCTCCACTTT. It is translated as CAISDSPGRTNSPLHF.

This clone was found once. The genes are TRBV7-2 and TRBJ1-1; D not certain. Germline V gene data show CDR1 as SGHTA and CDR2 as FQGNSA. CDR3 size: 15 residues. Deletions cut 1 base from V and 0 bases from J, with 9 bases between. The CDR3 DNA is TGTGCCAGCAGCTTAGACTACCGACTGAACACTGAAGCTTTCTTT. This encodes CASSLDYRLNTEAFF. Full variable domain (outside the CDR3, taken from reference TRBV7-2 and TRBJ1-1): GAGVSQSPSNKVTEKGKDVELRCDPISGHTALYWYRQSLGQGLEFLIYFQGNSAPDKSGLPSDRFSAERTGGSVSTLTIQRTQQEDSAVYLCASSLDYRLNTEAFFGQGTRLTVV.

The chain employs TRBV5-1 and TRBJ1-2; the D is unclear. Germline V lookup: CDR1 SGHRS, CDR2 YFSETQ. CDR3 length equals 16 residues. Trimming took 1 base from V and 1 from J, leaving 14 bases between them. The CDR3 region is CASSLSATTFNYGYTF. Here the CDR3 DNA reads TGCGCCAGCAGCTTGTCAGCCACCACCTTTAACTATGGCTACACCTTC.

V and J are TRBV11-3 and TRBJ2-5; the D gene is possibly TRBD1 (5 bases). The length of the CDR3 is 13 residues. Germline V gene sequence: CDR1 SGHNT, CDR2 YENEEA. V was trimmed by 2 bases and J by 2 bases, leaving 6 bases between them. CDR3: CASSLRGQETQYF. The CDR3 DNA sequence: TGTGCCAGCAGCTTAAGGGGACAAGAGACCCAGTACTTC.

The chain combines TRBV9 with TRBJ2-5, with a tentative D call TRBD2 (7 bases). CDR3 size: 16 residues. In germline, CDR1 is SGDLS, CDR2 YYNGEE. V was clipped by 4 bases and J by 2 bases, with 18 bases between them. The CDR3 region is CASSSRGGAGQETQYF. CDR3 in DNA: TGTGCCAGCAGCAGCCGCGGGGGCGCGGGGCAAGAGACCCAGTACTTC. Full variable domain (outside the CDR3, taken from reference TRBV9 and TRBJ2-5): DSGVTQTPKHLITATGQRVTLRCSPRSGDLSVYWYQQSLDQGLQFLIQYYNGEERAKGNILERFSAQQFPDLHSELNLSSLELGDSALYFCASSSRGGAGQETQYFGPGTRLLVL.

The rearrangement links TRBV5-1 to TRBJ2-1; 8 nucleotides match TRBD2. The ends lost 0 bases at V and 6 bases at J; junction bases unmatched: 5. Looked up from germline, CDR1 is SGHRS and CDR2 is YFSETQ. There are 15 residues in the CDR3. CDR3 sequence: CASSLEIAGSNEQFF. The DNA of the CDR3 is TGCGCCAGCAGCTTGGAGATAGCGGGGAGCAATGAGCAGTTCTTC.

V gene TRBV15 combines with J gene TRBJ1-1; D is unresolved. The CDR3 runs to 17 residues. Germline V CDR1 and CDR2: LNHNV, YYDKDF (reference sequence). Trimming removed 1 base from V and 7 bases from J, with 22 bases in between. CDR3 in amino acids: CATSRVRVASGPGEAFF. The CDR3 region has the DNA TGTGCCACCAGCAGAGTTCGGGTCGCGAGCGGGCCTGGTGAAGCTTTCTTT.

The chain carries TRBV7-2 and TRBJ1-3; 7 bases agree with TRBD1. This CDR3 is 13 amino acids long. CDR1 and CDR2 (germline): SGHTA, FQGNSA. V lost 4 bases, J lost 5 bases, and 2 bases stayed unmatched. The CDR3 DNA reads as TGTGCCAGCAGCTGGGACAGACGAAACACCATATATTTT. It translates to CASSWDRRNTIYF.

V usage is TRBV12-3 or TRBV12-4 and J usage is TRBJ1-3; D remains unclear. The CDR3 is made up of 13 amino acids. V lost 8 bases, J lost 1 base, and 9 bases lay in between. The CDR3 nucleotides are TGTGCCAGCGGTCCGCAATCTGGAAACACCATATATTTT. It codes for CASGPQSGNTIYF.

The V and J genes are TRBV6-5 and TRBJ2-7, with D tentatively TRBD1 (6 bases). The CDR3 is 12 residues long. Trimming took 7 bases from V and 3 from J, leaving 10 bases between them. Germline-derived CDR1 and CDR2 are MNHEY and SVGAGI. CDR3 DNA: TGTGCCAGCACCGAGGGGGTCTACGAGCAGTACTTC. This sequence encodes CASTEGVYEQYF.

This chain joins TRBV6-6 and TRBJ1-1; D is unresolved. CDR3 length equals 16 residues. The germline gives CDR1 MNHNY, CDR2 SVGAGI (reference sequence). The V and J ends lost 2 bases and 1 base respectively, with 14 bases between them. CDR3 in DNA: TGTGCCAGCAGTTACCCCATTGGACTCAAGAACACTGAAGCTTTCTTT. Its translation is CASSYPIGLKNTEAFF.

V is TRBV20-1 and J is TRBJ1-1; D remains ambiguous. The CDR3 loop spans 14 amino acids. Germline V lookup: CDR1 DFQATT, CDR2 SNEGSKA (reference sequence). V dropped 3 bases and J dropped 0 bases, with 11 bases sitting between them. The CDR3 nucleotides are TGCAGTGCTAGTCTGCCCCGAATGAACACTGAAGCTTTCTTT. Its protein product is CSASLPRMNTEAFF.

DNA of the CDR3: TGCGCCAGCAGCCGGGACCCCAGTGAGCAGTTCTTC. Translated: CASSRDPSEQFF. The chain has TRBV4-3 and TRBJ2-1; tentatively, D is TRBD1 or TRBD2 (5 bases each). With 4 bases removed from V and 9 bases from J, the gap between germline ends came to 10 bases. The CDR3 runs to 12 residues. CDR1 is LGHNA and CDR2 is YSLEER in the germline V gene.

The chain's CDR3 is CASSSRQGVGETQYF. As DNA, the CDR3 is TGTGCCAGCAGTTCCCGACAGGGGGTTGGGGAGACCCAGTACTTC. The J gene is TRBJ2-5, the V gene TRBV27; 9 bases line up with TRBD1. The junction had 8 bases not matched to a gene; V was cut back by 4 bases and J by 5 bases. Germline-derived CDR1 and CDR2 are MNHEY and SMNVEV (reference sequence). This CDR3 has 15 amino acids.